Listed below are T cell receptor beta chains from one sample, sequenced in a study of T-cell memory formation after mild COVID-19. TCRdb re-called the 5' RACE reads with MiXCR, one entry per CDR3 protein. This sample yields 150,000 or so distinct CDR3 sequences, of which roughly a quarter are seen a single time; roughly a quarter belongs to the top ten. Sequenced input: PBMCs or a T cell subset sorted from them (not recorded which). These receptors were collected from an adult woman who had mild COVID-19 (a few samples of this study predate the infection). Cell type and time point are not known. Both conserved end residues are trimmed from each CDR3.

TRBV13	TRBJ2-5	ASSLGGQETQY
TRBV7-9	TRBJ2-7	ASSLSRTGDYEQY
TRBV12-3/TRBV12-4	TRBJ2-7	ASSLRGPVEQY
TRBV6-5	TRBJ1-1	ASSYFGGDTEAF
TRBV24-1	TRBJ2-1	ATSDLGTGNNEQF
TRBV5-1	TRBJ1-1	ASSLEVRGAGNTEAF
TRBV20-1	TRBJ1-2	SASSRNYGYT
TRBV7-9	TRBJ2-7	ASSSQGAHEQY
TRBV27	TRBJ2-7	ASRQGSAYEQY
TRBV7-7	TRBJ2-3	ASSSGGSDTQY
TRBV4-1	TRBJ1-5	ASSQESGPQPQH
TRBV12-3/TRBV12-4	TRBJ2-1	ASSFLRGTDEQF
TRBV6-5	TRBJ2-1	ASSYWPTSAYNEQF
TRBV30	TRBJ2-7	AWSAGTAAEQY
TRBV12-3/TRBV12-4	TRBJ2-2	ASSGGELF
TRBV7-8	TRBJ2-1	ASSLNFYNEQF
TRBV12-3/TRBV12-4	TRBJ1-3	ACGGGNTIY
TRBV5-5	TRBJ2-2	ASSLQGASTGELF
TRBV6-5	TRBJ2-1	ASSYAGQSSNEQF
TRBV29-1	TRBJ1-5	SVQTGGNQPQH
TRBV7-2	TRBJ2-7	ASSFGAGGYEQY
TRBV12-3/TRBV12-4	TRBJ2-3	ASEGAGDTQY
TRBV4-2	TRBJ1-2	ASSHPGQGAGGYT
TRBV6-2/TRBV6-3	TRBJ2-5	ASSYREYQETQY
TRBV4-3	TRBJ1-1	ASSQGSTEAF
TRBV7-8	TRBJ1-1	ASSSQDYEAF
TRBV7-6	TRBJ2-1	ASSLGGLADANEQF
TRBV20-1	TRBJ2-7	SAAQPRARIEQY
TRBV10-3	TRBJ2-1	AIGGKFDEQF
TRBV5-1	TRBJ1-1	ASSLNPIVGGTTEAF